These T cell receptor beta chains were read from a single sample in a study of OX40 agonist ivuxolimab in advanced cancers. Repertoires were generated with immunoSEQ multiplex PCR, while TCRdb's copy carries only in-frame clones and drops some. The sample holds around 40,000 clones; 82% are singletons and the top ten take 21%. The specimen was CD4+ or CD8+ T cells sorted from blood, collected in a trial of the OX40 agonist ivuxolimab. These TCRs come from an adult with an advanced solid tumor such as melanoma, head and neck, liver or kidney cancer. Both conserved end residues are part of each CDR3. Fields, in order: clone size, D gene, V gene, J gene, CDR3 DNA, CDR3 protein. A D gene is named only where the DNA matches it firmly. Part of the rows lack a size; the others show once, few, many or a class for expanded clones.

clone size: -
D gene: TRBD1
V gene: TRBV28
J gene: TRBJ2-7
CDR3 DNA: TGTGCCAGCAGTGCAGGGGGCGGCTACGAGCAGTACTTC
CDR3 protein: CASSAGGGYEQYF

clone size: -
D gene: TRBD2
V gene: TRBV5-1
J gene: TRBJ2-3
CDR3 DNA: TGCGCCAGCAACGGTATCGGGACTAGCGGGGGTGATACGCAGTATTTT
CDR3 protein: CASNGIGTSGGDTQYF

clone size: once
D gene: TRBD1
V gene: TRBV4-1
J gene: TRBJ1-1
CDR3 DNA: TGCGCCAGCAGCCCCGAGGCAGGGGGCAACACTGAAGCTTTCTTT
CDR3 protein: CASSPEAGGNTEAFF

clone size: -
D gene: -
V gene: TRBV6-1
J gene: TRBJ2-1
CDR3 DNA: TGTGCCAGCAGTGGACCTAGGGACAATGAGCAGTTCTTC
CDR3 protein: CASSGPRDNEQFF

clone size: few
D gene: TRBD2
V gene: TRBV6-1
J gene: TRBJ2-2
CDR3 DNA: TGTGCACTAGCGGGAGCACTGAACACCGGGGAGCTGTTTTTT
CDR3 protein: CALAGALNTGELFF

clone size: -
D gene: -
V gene: TRBV6-1
J gene: TRBJ1-4
CDR3 DNA: TGTGCCAGCAGTGAATGGGGGGAGGCGGGCCGGCATGAAAAACTGTTTTTT
CDR3 protein: CASSEWGEAGRHEKLFF

clone size: -
D gene: -
V gene: TRBV5-1
J gene: TRBJ2-5
CDR3 DNA: TGCGCCAGCAGCTTGGATGGCAGGGACCAAGAGACCCAGTACTTC
CDR3 protein: CASSLDGRDQETQYF

clone size: -
D gene: TRBD1
V gene: TRBV5-5
J gene: TRBJ2-7
CDR3 DNA: TGTGCCAGCAGCTTGTGGACAGGGGTCAACGAGCAGTACTTC
CDR3 protein: CASSLWTGVNEQYF

clone size: -
D gene: -
V gene: TRBV19
J gene: TRBJ1-5
CDR3 DNA: TGTGCCAGTAGTAGCGGCAGCGGCAATCAGCCCCAGCATTTT
CDR3 protein: CASSSGSGNQPQHF

clone size: -
D gene: -
V gene: TRBV28
J gene: TRBJ1-6
CDR3 DNA: TGTGCCAGCACGGACCTCTATAATTCACCCCTCCACTTT
CDR3 protein: CASTDLYNSPLHF

clone size: -
D gene: TRBD1
V gene: TRBV19
J gene: TRBJ1-5
CDR3 DNA: TGTGCCAGTAGTATAGACGGGACAGGACAGCCCCAGCATTTT
CDR3 protein: CASSIDGTGQPQHF

clone size: -
D gene: -
V gene: TRBV6-1
J gene: TRBJ1-3
CDR3 DNA: TGTGCCAGCTCGTATGAGCGGTCTGGAAACACCATATATTTT
CDR3 protein: CASSYERSGNTIYF

clone size: -
D gene: -
V gene: TRBV19
J gene: TRBJ1-3
CDR3 DNA: TGTGCCAGTAGTATGCGGGGTGCAATGGCCATCTCTGGAAACACCATATATTTT
CDR3 protein: CASSMRGAMAISGNTIYF

clone size: -
D gene: -
V gene: TRBV5-4
J gene: TRBJ2-6
CDR3 DNA: TGTGCCAGCAGCTTGGGCGGACTCCAGGCTGGGGCCAACGTCCTGACTTTC
CDR3 protein: CASSLGGLQAGANVLTF

clone size: once
D gene: -
V gene: TRBV7-9
J gene: TRBJ2-5
CDR3 DNA: TGTGCCAGCAGCCGGGACGGGTTAACCCAGTACTTC
CDR3 protein: CASSRDGLTQYF

clone size: -
D gene: -
V gene: TRBV7-9
J gene: TRBJ1-6
CDR3 DNA: TGTGCCAGCAGCCACGGACAGTTCGGCTCCTATAATTCACCCCTCCACTTT
CDR3 protein: CASSHGQFGSYNSPLHF

clone size: -
D gene: -
V gene: TRBV7-9
J gene: TRBJ2-1
CDR3 DNA: TGTGCCAGCAGCGCCCTCCCTCCCTACAATGAGCAGTTCTTC
CDR3 protein: CASSALPPYNEQFF

clone size: -
D gene: -
V gene: TRBV5-1
J gene: TRBJ1-1
CDR3 DNA: TGCGCCAGCAGTCTCGGGAGCCTGAACACTGAAGCTTTCTTT
CDR3 protein: CASSLGSLNTEAFF

clone size: -
D gene: TRBD2
V gene: TRBV2
J gene: TRBJ2-5
CDR3 DNA: TGTGCCAGCTCGGGGGGAGAAGAGACCCAGTACTTC
CDR3 protein: CASSGGEETQYF

clone size: -
D gene: TRBD2
V gene: TRBV5-4
J gene: TRBJ2-7
CDR3 DNA: TGTGCCAGCAGCCAAGTTTGGGAGCGGGGGGGCTCCTACGAGCAGTACTTC
CDR3 protein: CASSQVWERGGSYEQYF

clone size: -
D gene: -
V gene: TRBV7-9
J gene: TRBJ2-2
CDR3 DNA: TGTGCCAGCAGGTCGTGGGTGGGGTCGGCCGCCGGGGAGCTGTTTTTT
CDR3 protein: CASRSWVGSAAGELFF

clone size: -
D gene: TRBD1
V gene: TRBV13
J gene: TRBJ1-1
CDR3 DNA: TGTGCCAGCAGCTTAGGACAGGGGTACACTGAAGCTTTCTTT
CDR3 protein: CASSLGQGYTEAFF

clone size: -
D gene: TRBD1
V gene: TRBV5-1
J gene: TRBJ1-2
CDR3 DNA: TGCGCCAGCAGCTCCCAATGGGGACAGGGGTCCTATGGCTACACCTTC
CDR3 protein: CASSSQWGQGSYGYTF

clone size: few
D gene: TRBD1
V gene: TRBV19
J gene: TRBJ2-6
CDR3 DNA: TGTGCCAGTAGTACCTACAGGGGCGCTGGGGCCAACGTCCTGACTTTC
CDR3 protein: CASSTYRGAGANVLTF

clone size: -
D gene: -
V gene: TRBV6-6
J gene: TRBJ2-7
CDR3 DNA: TGTGCCAGCAGGTTTCAGGGGTACGGCGACGAGCAGTACTTC
CDR3 protein: CASRFQGYGDEQYF

clone size: -
D gene: TRBD1
V gene: TRBV5-1
J gene: TRBJ2-3
CDR3 DNA: TGCGCCAGCAGATTTGACAGGGCAGATACGCAGTATTTT
CDR3 protein: CASRFDRADTQYF

clone size: -
D gene: TRBD1
V gene: TRBV18
J gene: TRBJ1-4
CDR3 DNA: TGTGCCAGCTCACCACCCACCGGGACAGCTAATGAAAAACTGTTTTTT
CDR3 protein: CASSPPTGTANEKLFF

clone size: -
D gene: TRBD1
V gene: TRBV6-5
J gene: TRBJ2-7
CDR3 DNA: TGTGCCAGCAGCGGGACAGTCTACCTGGACGAGCAGTACTTC
CDR3 protein: CASSGTVYLDEQYF

clone size: -
D gene: -
V gene: TRBV5-6
J gene: TRBJ2-1
CDR3 DNA: TGTGCCAGCACACTGGATGGGGGCGCGGGATTCAATGAGCAGTTCTTC
CDR3 protein: CASTLDGGAGFNEQFF

clone size: -
D gene: TRBD1
V gene: TRBV10-2
J gene: TRBJ1-2
CDR3 DNA: TGCGCCAGCAGGGTAACCGGGACAGGGATTGGCTACACCTTC
CDR3 protein: CASRVTGTGIGYTF

clone size: -
D gene: TRBD2
V gene: TRBV28
J gene: TRBJ2-2
CDR3 DNA: TGTGCCAGCAGTTTCAGGACTAGCGGGAGGAACACCGGGGAGCTGTTTTTT
CDR3 protein: CASSFRTSGRNTGELFF

clone size: -
D gene: -
V gene: TRBV7-2
J gene: TRBJ2-1
CDR3 DNA: TGTGCCAGCAGCTTAGGGTGGGCGGATGAGCAGTTCTTC
CDR3 protein: CASSLGWADEQFF

clone size: medium-sized
D gene: -
V gene: TRBV5-1
J gene: TRBJ1-6
CDR3 DNA: TGCGCCAGCAGTTCCGGGACTGGGCATAATTCACCCCTCCACTTT
CDR3 protein: CASSSGTGHNSPLHF

clone size: -
D gene: -
V gene: TRBV21-1
J gene: TRBJ2-7
CDR3 DNA: TGTGCCAGCGGGGGACAGGGGGCCTACGAGCAGTACTTC
CDR3 protein: CASGGQGAYEQYF

clone size: -
D gene: -
V gene: TRBV28
J gene: TRBJ1-1
CDR3 DNA: TGTGCCAGCAGTTTGAAAGTGAACACTGAAGCTTTCTTT
CDR3 protein: CASSLKVNTEAFF

clone size: once
D gene: -
V gene: TRBV27
J gene: TRBJ2-5
CDR3 DNA: TGTGCCAGCAGTTTCTTCCCGGGAGAGACCCAGTACTTC
CDR3 protein: CASSFFPGETQYF

clone size: few
D gene: -
V gene: TRBV7-2
J gene: TRBJ1-5
CDR3 DNA: TGTGCCAGCAGCTCGACAGATAGCAATCAGCCCCAGCATTTT
CDR3 protein: CASSSTDSNQPQHF

clone size: -
D gene: -
V gene: TRBV9
J gene: TRBJ1-2
CDR3 DNA: TGTGCCAGCAGCTCGGACCACAACTATGGCTACACCTTC
CDR3 protein: CASSSDHNYGYTF

clone size: -
D gene: -
V gene: TRBV5-8
J gene: TRBJ2-5
CDR3 DNA: TGTGCCAGCAGCTTGGTCAAGGGCCCGGGGCTTCAAGAGACCCAGTACTTC
CDR3 protein: CASSLVKGPGLQETQYF

clone size: -
D gene: -
V gene: TRBV11-2
J gene: TRBJ2-7
CDR3 DNA: TGTGCCAGCAGCAAGCTAATACAGGGCCACGAGCAGTACTTC
CDR3 protein: CASSKLIQGHEQYF

clone size: -
D gene: -
V gene: TRBV7-2
J gene: TRBJ2-3
CDR3 DNA: TGTGCCAGCAGCCCCCCTAGCACAGATACGCAGTATTTT
CDR3 protein: CASSPPSTDTQYF

clone size: -
D gene: TRBD1
V gene: TRBV28
J gene: TRBJ1-2
CDR3 DNA: TGTGCCAGCATACTGGGACAGGGCTTTGGCTACACCTTC
CDR3 protein: CASILGQGFGYTF

clone size: once
D gene: TRBD1
V gene: TRBV30
J gene: TRBJ2-7
CDR3 DNA: TGTGCCTGGAGTAGTCGGGACAGTGGCTACGAGCAGTACTTC
CDR3 protein: CAWSSRDSGYEQYF

clone size: -
D gene: -
V gene: TRBV25-1
J gene: TRBJ1-3
CDR3 DNA: TGTGCCAGCAGTGACCGGGTCCCCTCTTCTGGAAACACCATATATTTT
CDR3 protein: CASSDRVPSSGNTIYF

clone size: -
D gene: -
V gene: TRBV5-1
J gene: TRBJ1-4
CDR3 DNA: TGCGCCAGCAGCTTTATCGGGGGGGATAATGAAAAACTGTTTTTT
CDR3 protein: CASSFIGGDNEKLFF

clone size: -
D gene: TRBD1
V gene: TRBV28
J gene: TRBJ1-3
CDR3 DNA: TGTGCCAGCAGTTTATTGACAGGGGGCACTATCTCTGGAAACACCATATATTTT
CDR3 protein: CASSLLTGGTISGNTIYF